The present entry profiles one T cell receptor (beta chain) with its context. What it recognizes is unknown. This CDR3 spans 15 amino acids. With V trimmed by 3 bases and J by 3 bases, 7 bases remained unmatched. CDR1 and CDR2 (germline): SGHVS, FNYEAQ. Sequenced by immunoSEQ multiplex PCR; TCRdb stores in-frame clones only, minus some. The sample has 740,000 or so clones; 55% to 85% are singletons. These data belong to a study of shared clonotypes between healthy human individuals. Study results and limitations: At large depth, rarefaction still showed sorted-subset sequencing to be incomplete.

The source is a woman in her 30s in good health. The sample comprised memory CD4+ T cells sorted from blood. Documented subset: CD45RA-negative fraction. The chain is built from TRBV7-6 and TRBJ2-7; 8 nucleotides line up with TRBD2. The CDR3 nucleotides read TGTGCCAGCAGCTTTTTAGGGCGGGAGGACTACGAGCAGTACTTC. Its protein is CASSFLGREDYEQYF.